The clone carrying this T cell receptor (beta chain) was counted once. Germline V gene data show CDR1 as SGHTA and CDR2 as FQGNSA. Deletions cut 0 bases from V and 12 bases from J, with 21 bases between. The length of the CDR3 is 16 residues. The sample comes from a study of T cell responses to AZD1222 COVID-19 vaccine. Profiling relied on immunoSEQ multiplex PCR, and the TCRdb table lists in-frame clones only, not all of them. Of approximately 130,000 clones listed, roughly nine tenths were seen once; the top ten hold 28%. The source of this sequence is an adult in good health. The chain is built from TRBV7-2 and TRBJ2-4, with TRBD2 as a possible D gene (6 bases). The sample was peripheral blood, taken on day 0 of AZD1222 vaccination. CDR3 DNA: TGTGCCAGCAGCTTAGCGGCCGGGACTCGGTCCGGGGATCAGTACTTC. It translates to CASSLAAGTRSGDQYF.